The next 25 T cell receptor beta chains were all read from a single sample in a study of blood T cell repertoires in COVID-19 (dated by TCRdb to about 2020). The library was obtained by the immunoSEQ multiplex PCR assay. TCRdb took this table from immuneACCESS and kept in-frame rearrangements with V and J called. Such tables lack part of the clones; where checked against another copy, unresolved V genes explain under half of the gap, and the rest is unexplained. The sample profile shows some 120,000 clones; about 81% of them were found once. Together, the top ten hold roughly 17% of the sample. The sequenced sample consisted of peripheral blood. These receptors came from a man aged 25 to 40 with COVID-19, enrolled during active disease.

This clone was counted only a few times. The chain employs TRBV6-1 and TRBJ1-5; D is uncertain. V dropped 3 bases and J dropped 2 bases, with 8 bases sitting between them. The CDR3 totals 14 residues. Germline loops: CDR1 MNHNS, CDR2 SASEGT. The CDR3 sequence: CASSDTYRNQPQHF. The CDR3 bases are TGTGCCAGCAGTGACACTTACCGCAATCAGCCCCAGCATTTT.

The chain carries TRBV7-2 and TRBJ1-1, with D tentatively TRBD1 (5 bases). Per the germline V gene, CDR1 is SGHTA and CDR2 is FQGNSA. V was trimmed by 5 bases and J by 2 bases, leaving 15 bases between them. CDR3 length: 15 amino acids. In DNA, the CDR3 is TGTGCCAGCAGCCCATTACAGGACCTTAACACTGAAGCTTTCTTT. It is translated as CASSPLQDLNTEAFF.

The chain couples TRBV11-2 to TRBJ1-2; D remains ambiguous. Germline loops: CDR1 SGHAT, CDR2 FQNNGV. Trimming cost V 3 bases and J 7 bases, with 15 bases left between them. There are 14 residues in the CDR3. The CDR3 sequence is CASSFTRGSGGYTF. The CDR3 DNA follows: TGTGCCAGCAGCTTCACCCGGGGTTCTGGTGGCTACACCTTC.

This clone was seen repeatedly, ten times or more. The V gene is TRBV11-1, the J gene TRBJ1-1; D remains ambiguous. With 5 bases removed from V and 1 base from J, the gap between germline ends came to 17 bases. CDR3 length: 16 residues. Germline values: CDR1 SGHAT, CDR2 FQDESV (reference sequence). The CDR3 loop is CASSAHFSVSNTEAFF. For the CDR3, the DNA is TGTGCCAGCAGCGCCCATTTCTCGGTCTCGAACACTGAAGCTTTCTTT.

This clone was observed a few times. The chain couples TRBV11-3 to TRBJ2-6; 8 bases are shared with TRBD1. Germline CDR1 SGHNT, CDR2 YENEEA. The CDR3 loop spans 16 amino acids. V shed 8 bases and J 0 bases; nucleotides not matched to a gene: 6. The CDR3 protein is CASVRTGNSGANVLTF. The DNA for the CDR3 is TGTGCCAGCGTCAGGACAGGGAACTCTGGGGCCAACGTCCTGACTTTC.

In its sample, this clone was seen a few times. This sequence joins TRBV7-2 and TRBJ2-1; 12 bases agree with TRBD2. This CDR3 has 16 amino acids. The germline CDR1 and CDR2 sequences are SGHTA and FQGNSA. V lost 1 base, J lost 5 bases, and 3 bases stayed unmatched. The CDR3: CASSLVRTSGNNEQFF. CDR3 in DNA: TGTGCCAGCAGCTTAGTCCGGACTAGCGGGAACAATGAGCAGTTCTTC.

CDR3 bases: TGTGCCAGCGGGGACAGTAATTCACCCCTCCACTTT. Amino acids: CASGDSNSPLHF. The chain combines TRBV2 with TRBJ1-6; 7 bases agree with TRBD1. Germline V gives CDR1 SNHLY, CDR2 FYNNEI. Trimming cost V 8 bases and J 6 bases; bases outside gene matches: 1. The CDR3 is 12 residues long.

The rearrangement uses TRBV18 and TRBJ1-2, with D possibly being TRBD1 (5 bases). V lost 1 base and J lost 7, with 13 bases in between. This CDR3 is 14 amino acids long. CDR1 is KGHSH, CDR2 LQKENI, per germline. This CDR3 reads CASSPQGLDGGYTF. DNA for the CDR3: TGTGCCAGCTCACCACAGGGGCTGGACGGTGGCTACACCTTC.

The sample holds one count of this clone. The genes are TRBV3-1 (or the pseudogene TRBV3-2) and TRBJ2-7, with 9 bases matching TRBD2. The CDR3 totals 17 residues. V trimming: 3 bases; J trimming: 2 bases; junction bases outside the gene matches: 11. CDR1 and CDR2 from the germline V gene are LGHDT and YNNKEL (reference sequence). Here the CDR3 DNA reads TGTGCCAGCAGCCATGTTGGACTAGCGCACGAGGCCTACGAGCAGTACTTC. Protein product: CASSHVGLAHEAYEQYF.

V is TRBV29-1 and J is TRBJ1-2; tentative D call: TRBD1 (6 bases). There are 12 residues in the CDR3. The V end lost 7 bases, the J end lost 3 bases, and 12 bases lay between the germline ends. Germline V gene sequence: CDR1 SQVTM, CDR2 ANQGSEA. Here the CDR3 reads CSAQGQHYGYTF. CDR3 DNA: TGCAGCGCTCAAGGACAGCACTATGGCTACACCTTC.

The chain is built from TRBV5-4 and TRBJ1-1; 11 bases agree with TRBD1. V lost 4 bases and J lost 5; bases outside the gene matches: 4. In germline, CDR1 is SGHNT, CDR2 YYREEE (reference sequence). This CDR3 contains 14 residues. The CDR3 here is CASSPGQGGTEAFF. Here the CDR3 DNA reads TGTGCCAGCAGCCCGGGACAGGGGGGTACTGAAGCTTTCTTT.

This chain connects TRBV6-1 to TRBJ2-5; 10 positions agree with TRBD2. Germline V gives CDR1 MNHNS, CDR2 SASEGT. This CDR3 has 16 amino acids. V was clipped by 1 base and J by 5 bases; unmatched bases: 7. CDR3: CASSEGLAGVGETQYF. The CDR3 region has the DNA TGTGCCAGCAGTGAAGGGCTAGCGGGAGTTGGGGAGACCCAGTACTTC.

The rearrangement joins TRBV19 to TRBJ2-1, with D possibly matching TRBD2 (6 bases). With 4 bases removed from V and 3 bases from J, the gap between germline ends came to 7 bases. The CDR3 consists of 13 residues. Germline V lookup: CDR1 LNHDA, CDR2 SQIVND (reference sequence). The CDR3 protein is CASSSGNYNEQFF. In DNA form, the CDR3 reads TGTGCCAGTAGTAGCGGGAACTACAATGAGCAGTTCTTC.

V and J are TRBV6-5 and TRBJ2-1, with 12 bases aligning to TRBD2. The length of the CDR3 is 15 residues. V trimming: 6 bases; J trimming: 6 bases; junction bases outside the gene matches: 6. The germline CDR1 and CDR2 sequences are MNHEY and SVGAGI. CDR3 protein: CASRRLAGESNEQFF. Written as DNA, the CDR3 is TGTGCCAGCAGGAGACTAGCGGGAGAATCCAATGAGCAGTTCTTC.

This clone was counted only a few times. The CDR3 loop is CASSLARTGYQQYF. The CDR3 nucleotides read TGTGCCAGCAGCTTAGCCCGGACAGGGTACCAGCAGTACTTC. The chain recombines TRBV11-2 with TRBJ2-7; 8 bases are a match to TRBD1. Per the germline V gene, CDR1 is SGHAT and CDR2 is FQNNGV. There are 14 residues in the CDR3. V trimming: 1 base; J trimming: 8 bases; junction bases outside the gene matches: 7.

The chain uses TRBV7-9 and TRBJ1-6; no clear D. Deletions cut 1 base from V and 7 bases from J, with 5 bases between. From germline, CDR1 is SEHNR and CDR2 FQNEAQ (reference sequence). This CDR3 comprises 13 residues. This CDR3 is CASSLGPNSPLHF. CDR3 bases: TGTGCCAGCAGCTTAGGGCCCAATTCACCCCTCCACTTT.

This rearrangement joins TRBV11-3 to TRBJ1-1; D may be TRBD1 (6 bases). This CDR3 spans 16 amino acids. Trimming left V 5 bases short and J 4 bases short, with 20 bases between. Per the germline V gene, CDR1 is SGHNT and CDR2 is YENEEA. Here the CDR3 reads CASSPIWGGGSTEAFF. The CDR3 DNA follows: TGTGCCAGCAGCCCCATTTGGGGAGGGGGAAGCACTGAAGCTTTCTTT.

The chain combines TRBV19 with TRBJ1-5; 8 nucleotides align to TRBD1. Germline CDR1 LNHDA, CDR2 SQIVND (reference sequence). The CDR3 runs 14 residues. J lost 5 bases, V lost 8 bases, and 8 bases had no gene match. The CDR3 DNA reads as TGTGCCAGTTCCCGGGACAGGCTCTATCAGCCCCAGCATTTT. Amino acids: CASSRDRLYQPQHF.

The chain carries TRBV2 and TRBJ1-2; possibly TRBD1 for D (6 bases). This CDR3 comprises 19 residues. From germline, CDR1 is SNHLY and CDR2 FYNNEI. The V and J ends lost 2 bases and 5 bases respectively, with 27 bases between them. CDR3 loop: CASSESVVSGANWVYGYTF. The CDR3 region has the DNA TGTGCCAGCAGTGAATCGGTCGTATCAGGGGCCAATTGGGTTTATGGCTACACCTTC.

There are a few counts of this clone. The V call is TRBV27, the J call TRBJ2-3; 13 bases align to TRBD2. The CDR3 extends over 19 amino acids. The junction had 15 bases not matched to a gene; V was cut back by 5 bases and J by 4 bases. Germline assignment: CDR1 MNHEY and CDR2 SMNVEV (reference sequence). CDR3: CASSAHLLPGLAGADTQYF. The CDR3 DNA is TGTGCCAGCAGTGCACACCTCTTACCAGGACTAGCGGGAGCAGATACGCAGTATTTT.

J is TRBJ1-4 and V is TRBV24-1; 8 bases agree with TRBD1. Trimming cost V 6 bases and J 8 bases; bases outside gene matches: 1. The V gene's germline CDR1 is KGHDR and CDR2 SFDVKD. The CDR3 consists of 12 residues. The CDR3 nucleotides are TGTGCCACCAGTCGGACAGGGGAAAAACTGTTTTTT. Its protein is CATSRTGEKLFF.

This clone showed up just once. The chain carries TRBV3-1 (or the pseudogene TRBV3-2) and TRBJ1-2, with D unclear. V was pared by 4 bases and J by 8 bases, with 11 bases between. This CDR3 contains 12 residues. In germline, CDR1 is LGHDT, CDR2 YNNKEL (reference sequence). The CDR3 DNA is TGTGCCAGCAGCCTCCTTTCGTTAGGCTACACCTTC. Its translation: CASSLLSLGYTF.

The chain uses TRBV11-3 and TRBJ1-1; 7 bases line up with TRBD1. V gave up 0 bases and J gave up 1 base; unmatched junction bases: 8. Germline CDR1 is SGHNT and CDR2 is YENEEA. This CDR3 comprises 17 residues. CDR3 in DNA: TGTGCCAGCAGCTTAGATGTGATGGGGACAGCGAACACTGAAGCTTTCTTT. Translation: CASSLDVMGTANTEAFF.

The V gene is TRBV19, the J gene TRBJ1-2, with a possible D match to TRBD1 (6 bases). This CDR3 spans 15 amino acids. V dropped 5 bases and J dropped 6 bases, with 19 bases sitting between them. Germline values: CDR1 LNHDA, CDR2 SQIVND (reference sequence). The CDR3: CASSRGGPSLDGYTF. CDR3 nucleotide sequence: TGTGCCAGTAGTCGGGGGGGGCCCAGTCTAGATGGCTACACCTTC.

The V call is TRBV6-2 or TRBV6-3, the J call TRBJ2-1; TRBD2 might be the D (5 bases). Trimming shortened V by 0 bases and J by 3 bases, and 6 bases separated the two germline ends. CDR3 length: 14 residues. The germline CDR1 and CDR2 sequences are MNHEY and SVGEGT. CDR3 bases: TGTGCCAGCAGTTACTCGGAGGACTACAATGAGCAGTTCTTC. Amino acid sequence: CASSYSEDYNEQFF.